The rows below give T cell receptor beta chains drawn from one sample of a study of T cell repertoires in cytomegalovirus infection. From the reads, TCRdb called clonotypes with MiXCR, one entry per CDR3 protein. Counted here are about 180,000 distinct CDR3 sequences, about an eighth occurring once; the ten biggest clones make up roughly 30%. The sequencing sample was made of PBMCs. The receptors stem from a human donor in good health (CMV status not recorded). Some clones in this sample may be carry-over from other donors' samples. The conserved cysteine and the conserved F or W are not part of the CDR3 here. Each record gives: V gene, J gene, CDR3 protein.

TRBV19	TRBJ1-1	ASSPRTAHEAF
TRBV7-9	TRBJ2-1	ASSSWQGGDEQF
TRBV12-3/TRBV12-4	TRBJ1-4	ASSFVGTNEKLF
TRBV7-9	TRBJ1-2	ASSHSGTGGMVNGYT
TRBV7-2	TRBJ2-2	ASSAGGPNTGELF
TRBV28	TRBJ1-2	ASSSDGYT
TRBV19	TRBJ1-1	ASSIGETEAF
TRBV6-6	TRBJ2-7	ASSYREVIGEQY
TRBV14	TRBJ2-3	ASSHKVRGSTQY
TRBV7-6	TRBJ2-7	ASSLVVGREYEQY
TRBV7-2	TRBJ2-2	ASSLPGVPTSGRAVLF
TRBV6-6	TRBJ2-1	ASSYGGLAVNEQF
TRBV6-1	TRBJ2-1	ASSSHEGAGGIYNEQF
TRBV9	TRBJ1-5	ASSVEGRDQPQH
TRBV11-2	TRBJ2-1	ASSLDRGVIDEQF
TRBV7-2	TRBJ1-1	ASSLAGSPNTEAF
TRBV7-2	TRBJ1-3	ASSSGQGRNTIY
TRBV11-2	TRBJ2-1	ASSLGSDYNEQF
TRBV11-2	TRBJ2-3	ASSGRTDTQY
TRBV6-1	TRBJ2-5	ASNRGRETQY
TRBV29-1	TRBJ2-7	SVEGGPIGYEQY
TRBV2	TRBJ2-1	ASRTSVVQNEQF
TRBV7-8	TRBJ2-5	ASSSAADWTWETQY
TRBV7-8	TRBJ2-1	ASSLGPTLEQF
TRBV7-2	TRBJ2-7	ASSLKKRESPSYEQY
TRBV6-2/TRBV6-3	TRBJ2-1	ASRERYVQF
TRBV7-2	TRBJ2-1	ASSPYADSYNEQF
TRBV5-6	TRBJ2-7	ASSYGTPSYEQY
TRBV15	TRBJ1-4	ATSRAGQGRANEKLF
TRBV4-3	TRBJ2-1	ASSQDRLAGGEQF
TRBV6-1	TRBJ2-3	ASRRQGRDTQY
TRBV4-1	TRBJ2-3	ASSRLGHPGDTQY
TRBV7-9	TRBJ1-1	ASSLLLGGTEAF
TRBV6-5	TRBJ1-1	ASYLRERAF
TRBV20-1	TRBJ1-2	SARPGDPYGYT
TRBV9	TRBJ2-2	ASSVQGPGELF
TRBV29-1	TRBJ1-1	SPQGGNGEAF
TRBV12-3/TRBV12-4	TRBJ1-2	ASRPLTGYYGYT
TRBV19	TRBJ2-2	ASSLLPGGDTGELF
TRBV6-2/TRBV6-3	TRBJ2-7	ASSYGDSTYEQY
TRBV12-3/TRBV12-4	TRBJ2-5	ASSLKGRAAQY
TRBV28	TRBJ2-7	ASRDRDYGELWEQY
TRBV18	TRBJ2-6	ASSPSGRTLSSGANVLT
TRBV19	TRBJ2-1	ASSISSFPSGGPEQF
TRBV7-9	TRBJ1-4	ASSFRTGGNEKLF
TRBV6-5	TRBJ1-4	ASSYSMVGTGKNEKLF
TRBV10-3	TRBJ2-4	AISEGQGSIQY
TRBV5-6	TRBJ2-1	ASTRNRGHEQF
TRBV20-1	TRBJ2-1	SAFSSGTYNEQF
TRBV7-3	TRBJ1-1	ASSLRAGGEAF